This T cell receptor beta chain emerged from a study of blood T cells in healthy people across ages. This CDR3 has 13 residues. Germline assignment: CDR1 DFQATT and CDR2 SNEGSKA (reference sequence). Trimming cost V 6 bases and J 2 bases; bases outside gene matches: 6. Notes on the study in general: Estimates of total diversity, which came from one million sequenced T cells, were considered to be underestimates.

Primers used in a second PCR of roughly 7 to 12 cycles were a sample-barcoded 5' primer and a J-beta primer mix. The template-switch adaptor, which had 12 random nucleotides, put a tag on each cDNA molecule. TCRdb used MiXCR to reprocess the 5' RACE reads, holding one entry per CDR3 protein. The table includes fewer than 2,000,000 distinct CDR3 sequences, roughly two fifths detected once. This clonotype was counted a few times. What it recognizes is unknown. Source material: blood. The origin of this receptor is a human donor in good health. The chain links TRBV20-1 to TRBJ2-7; the match to TRBD1 covers 8 bases. The CDR3 coding sequence is TGCAGTGCCCCTGACAGGGGAGCCTACGAGCAGTACTTC. Translated: CSAPDRGAYEQYF.